The clone carrying this TCR beta chain is a singleton in its sample. The sample comes from a study of control samples from healthy donors and cancer patients. Method: immunoSEQ multiplex PCR; TCRdb's copy keeps in-frame clones and lacks some. The sample includes 120,000 or so clones, over 85% of them seen just once. This CDR3 has 16 residues. J gave up 7 bases and V 3 bases, and 13 bases lay outside the gene matches. The V gene's germline CDR1 is SGHRS and CDR2 YFSETQ. This clonotype was sampled from a man younger than 45 in good health. V usage is TRBV5-1 and J usage is TRBJ2-3, with 8 bases identical to TRBD2. Sequenced sample: blood. The DNA for the CDR3 is TGCGCCAGCAGCTCCACTAGCGGTAAAAGAACATATACGCAGTATTTT. Its protein product is CASSSTSGKRTYTQYF.